A selection of T cell receptor beta chains follows, all from one sample in a study of cytomegalovirus exposure and HLA in healthy donors. Clones were sequenced by immunoSEQ multiplex PCR, and TCRdb holds only the in-frame ones, with some missing. The table has 150,000 to 200,000 clones, roughly 80% seen once. Sequencing was done on a sample of PBMCs. Receptor source: a man between 18 and 29 years old in good health and CMV-seropositive. The CDR3 runs from the conserved cysteine through the conserved F or W. A D gene is named only where the DNA matches it firmly. Clone sizes are given selectively: once, few, many, or a class where the clone is expanded.

j_gene: TRBJ2-7; v_gene: TRBV2; d_gene: TRBD1; abundance: .; CDR3aa: CPSRGLTGKVGEQYF; CDR3nt: TGTCCCAGCAGAGGGTTGACAGGGAAGGTCGGGGAGCAGTACTTC
j_gene: TRBJ2-1; v_gene: TRBV6-5; d_gene: .; abundance: .; CDR3aa: CASSSPPRGGEQFF; CDR3nt: TGTGCCAGCAGTTCCCCTCCACGGGGTGGTGAGCAGTTCTTC
j_gene: TRBJ2-3; v_gene: TRBV4-2; d_gene: .; abundance: .; CDR3aa: CARSQEYGTRADTQYF; CDR3nt: TGTGCCCGCAGCCAAGAATACGGGACAAGAGCAGATACGCAGTATTTT
j_gene: TRBJ2-5; v_gene: TRBV7-3; d_gene: .; abundance: .; CDR3aa: CASSPHGTSNQETQYF; CDR3nt: TGTGCCAGCAGCCCTCATGGGACATCAAATCAAGAGACCCAGTACTTC
j_gene: TRBJ1-2; v_gene: TRBV2; d_gene: TRBD1; abundance: .; CDR3aa: CASSTSRDREWNYGYTF; CDR3nt: TGTGCCAGCAGCACGTCCCGGGACAGGGAATGGAACTATGGCTACACCTTC
j_gene: TRBJ2-7; v_gene: TRBV5-1; d_gene: .; abundance: .; CDR3aa: CASSLPKTPPGSYEQYF; CDR3nt: TGCGCCAGCAGCTTGCCAAAGACCCCACCAGGATCTTACGAGCAGTACTTC
j_gene: TRBJ1-4; v_gene: TRBV13; d_gene: .; abundance: once; CDR3aa: CASSRREDEKLFF; CDR3nt: TGTGCCAGCAGCCGGAGGGAGGATGAAAAACTGTTTTTT
j_gene: TRBJ2-5; v_gene: TRBV29-1; d_gene: .; abundance: .; CDR3aa: CSAGGTPQTLQETQYF; CDR3nt: TGCAGCGCTGGGGGGACGCCGCAAACCCTCCAAGAGACCCAGTACTTC
j_gene: TRBJ2-7; v_gene: TRBV6-5; d_gene: TRBD1; abundance: .; CDR3aa: CASSTPGTAAGEQYF; CDR3nt: TGTGCCAGCAGTACCCCCGGGACAGCTGCTGGAGAGCAGTACTTC
j_gene: TRBJ2-1; v_gene: TRBV7-2; d_gene: TRBD1; abundance: few; CDR3aa: CASSFTGGMDEQFF; CDR3nt: TGTGCCAGCAGCTTTACAGGGGGCATGGATGAGCAGTTCTTC
j_gene: TRBJ1-3; v_gene: TRBV7-9; d_gene: .; abundance: few; CDR3aa: CASSLEQISGNTIYF; CDR3nt: TGTGCCAGCAGCTTAGAACAGATCTCTGGAAACACCATATATTTT
j_gene: TRBJ2-7; v_gene: TRBV5-5; d_gene: TRBD1; abundance: few; CDR3aa: CASSTPGQGLYEQYF; CDR3nt: TGTGCCAGCAGCACCCCGGGACAGGGTTTATACGAGCAGTACTTC
j_gene: TRBJ2-1; v_gene: TRBV13; d_gene: .; abundance: .; CDR3aa: CASSLSHDNEQFF; CDR3nt: TGTGCCAGCAGCTTAAGCCACGACAATGAGCAGTTCTTC
j_gene: TRBJ1-1; v_gene: TRBV19; d_gene: .; abundance: .; CDR3aa: CASSITQGRANTEAFF; CDR3nt: TGTGCCAGTAGTATAACGCAGGGAAGGGCGAACACTGAAGCTTTCTTT
j_gene: TRBJ1-5; v_gene: TRBV6-1; d_gene: .; abundance: .; CDR3aa: CASSGGGGGGRWPQHF; CDR3nt: TGTGCCAGCAGTGGAGGGGGAGGGGGTGGGCGATGGCCCCAGCATTTT
j_gene: TRBJ1-2; v_gene: TRBV7-6; d_gene: TRBD1; abundance: .; CDR3aa: CASSLGQGGYGYTF; CDR3nt: TGTGCCAGCAGCTTGGGACAGGGGGGATATGGCTACACCTTC
j_gene: TRBJ2-5; v_gene: TRBV6-5; d_gene: TRBD1; abundance: .; CDR3aa: CASSRRGTVRETQYF; CDR3nt: TGTGCCAGCAGCCGACGAGGGACAGTCCGAGAGACCCAGTACTTC
j_gene: TRBJ2-7; v_gene: TRBV13; d_gene: TRBD2; abundance: few; CDR3aa: CASSEAGGVGVYEQYF; CDR3nt: TGTGCCAGCAGTGAAGCGGGAGGGGTGGGGGTCTACGAGCAGTACTTC
j_gene: TRBJ1-2; v_gene: TRBV28; d_gene: TRBD1; abundance: .; CDR3aa: CASSIIEGAGGGYTF; CDR3nt: TGTGCCAGCAGTATAATTGAGGGGGCAGGCGGGGGCTACACCTTC
j_gene: TRBJ1-2; v_gene: TRBV2; d_gene: TRBD1; abundance: once; CDR3aa: CASSGLGQGELGIYGYTF; CDR3nt: TGTGCCAGCAGTGGCCTCGGACAGGGGGAATTGGGGATATATGGCTACACCTTC
j_gene: TRBJ2-1; v_gene: TRBV12-2; d_gene: .; abundance: .; CDR3aa: CASFALRSKSYNEQFF; CDR3nt: TGTGCAAGTTTCGCTTTACGGAGCAAATCCTACAATGAGCAGTTCTTC
j_gene: TRBJ2-7; v_gene: TRBV11-3; d_gene: .; abundance: .; CDR3aa: CASSSPAPGDEQYF; CDR3nt: TGTGCCAGCAGCTCCCCCGCCCCGGGGGACGAGCAGTACTTC
j_gene: TRBJ1-6; v_gene: TRBV7-8; d_gene: TRBD1; abundance: few; CDR3aa: CASSSRDRGSNSPLHF; CDR3nt: TGTGCCAGCAGCTCGAGGGACAGGGGGAGTAATTCACCCCTCCACTTT
j_gene: TRBJ2-7; v_gene: TRBV28; d_gene: TRBD1; abundance: .; CDR3aa: CASRLPGQGSLEQYF; CDR3nt: TGTGCCAGCAGACTTCCGGGACAGGGTAGTCTCGAGCAGTACTTC
j_gene: TRBJ2-7; v_gene: TRBV9; d_gene: TRBD1; abundance: .; CDR3aa: CASSEGALSEQYF; CDR3nt: TGTGCCAGCAGCGAGGGGGCTTTATCCGAGCAGTACTTC
j_gene: TRBJ1-1; v_gene: TRBV11-2; d_gene: .; abundance: .; CDR3aa: CASSLGLDTEAFF; CDR3nt: TGTGCCAGCAGCTTAGGGCTGGACACTGAAGCTTTCTTT
j_gene: TRBJ2-2; v_gene: TRBV27; d_gene: TRBD2; abundance: .; CDR3aa: CASSFGRGKSGTGELFF; CDR3nt: TGTGCCAGCAGTTTCGGGCGGGGGAAATCGGGTACCGGGGAGCTGTTTTTT
j_gene: TRBJ2-1; v_gene: TRBV19; d_gene: TRBD2; abundance: .; CDR3aa: CASSGTSGGLYNEQFF; CDR3nt: TGTGCCAGTTCCGGGACTAGCGGTGGACTCTACAATGAGCAGTTCTTC
j_gene: TRBJ1-5; v_gene: TRBV18; d_gene: .; abundance: .; CDR3aa: CASSGQGGLNQPQHF; CDR3nt: TGTGCCAGCTCGGGCCAGGGTGGGCTCAATCAGCCCCAGCATTTT
j_gene: TRBJ2-7; v_gene: TRBV29-1; d_gene: TRBD1; abundance: .; CDR3aa: CSVGQGSYEQYF; CDR3nt: TGCAGCGTGGGACAGGGGTCCTACGAGCAGTACTTC
j_gene: TRBJ2-7; v_gene: TRBV19; d_gene: TRBD2; abundance: .; CDR3aa: CASSTRGGASYEQYF; CDR3nt: TGTGCCAGTAGTACCCGCGGGGGGGCGTCCTACGAGCAGTACTTC
j_gene: TRBJ1-1; v_gene: TRBV4-1; d_gene: .; abundance: .; CDR3aa: CASSRRSGNTEAFF; CDR3nt: TGCGCCAGCAGCCGGAGGAGCGGAAACACTGAAGCTTTCTTT